A single sample gave rise to the 16 T cell receptor beta chains below, sequenced in a study of cytomegalovirus exposure and HLA in healthy donors. Primers: 60 Vbeta forward and 13 Jbeta reverse. Sequencing was performed with immunoSEQ multiplex PCR; in TCRdb, only in-frame clones are kept and a portion is missing. Among under 150,000 clones listed, 60% to 85% were seen once. What was sequenced was PBMCs. These TCRs come from a woman aged 40 to 49 in good health and CMV-seronegative.

This CDR3 is CASSLGRLAGVETQYF. DNA of the CDR3: TGTGCCAGCAGCTTGGGCAGACTAGCGGGGGTAGAGACCCAGTACTTC. The V call is TRBV5-4, the J call TRBJ2-5; 12 nucleotides agree with TRBD2. CDR3 length: 16 residues. The trim removed 0 bases at V and 4 bases at J, leaving 4 bases unmatched. The germline V gene encodes CDR1 SGHNT and CDR2 YYREEE (reference sequence).

The CDR3 bases are TGTGCCAGCGCGGAACTCAATCAGCCCCAGCATTTT. Its protein is CASAELNQPQHF. The gene calls are TRBV27 and TRBJ1-5; D unresolved. The germline CDR1 and CDR2 sequences are MNHEY and SMNVEV (reference sequence). The CDR3 has 12 residues. V lost 8 bases to trimming and J lost 3 bases, with 8 bases between them.

The chain joins TRBV12-1 to TRBJ2-1; TRBD2 is the table's D call, not checked against the DNA. TRBV12-1 is a listed pseudogene. The CDR3 is 13 residues long. CDR3 DNA sequence: TGTGCCAGCAGTTTTGCGCGGAGAGCTGAGCAGTTCTTC. Translation gives CASSFARRAEQFF.

The rearrangement links TRBV5-6 to TRBJ2-2; perhaps TRBD1 as D (6 bases). Trimming stripped 1 base from V and 4 bases from J, with 8 bases between. The CDR3 has 14 amino acids. Germline assignment: CDR1 SGHDT and CDR2 YYEEEE. CDR3 sequence reads: CASSLTGRTGELFF. CDR3 nucleotide sequence: TGTGCCAGCAGCTTGACAGGGCGCACCGGGGAGCTGTTTTTT.

The chain is built from TRBV19 and TRBJ2-3; tentative D call: TRBD2 (5 bases). The V and J ends lost 10 bases and 2 bases respectively, with 19 bases between them. Germline assignment: CDR1 LNHDA and CDR2 SQIVND (reference sequence). The CDR3 is 15 amino acids. CDR3 nucleotide sequence: TGTGCCACCTCATCCCAGGCCGGGATCACAGATACGCAGTATTTT. It yields the protein CATSSQAGITDTQYF.

The chain uses TRBV5-4 and TRBJ1-1; D is undetermined. CDR3 length: 14 residues. The germline V gene encodes CDR1 SGHNT and CDR2 YYREEE (reference sequence). The V end was cut by 1 base, the J end by 0 bases, with 7 bases between. In nucleotides, the CDR3 is TGTGCCAGCAGCTTGATTAGCTTGAACACTGAAGCTTTCTTT. Its protein product is CASSLISLNTEAFF.

This chain links TRBV28 with TRBJ1-2; 7 positions agree with TRBD1. CDR3 length equals 14 residues. In germline, CDR1 is MDHEN, CDR2 SYDVKM. V dropped 4 bases and J dropped 8; count of bases not matched to a gene: 10. As DNA, the CDR3 is TGTGCCAGCAGTTACCCGACTCCAGGGGGGGGCTACACCTTC. As protein: CASSYPTPGGGYTF.

This clone was counted a few times. The chain employs TRBV11-2 and TRBJ2-2; 15 bases agree with TRBD2. V lost 4 bases, J lost 5 bases, and 2 bases stayed unmatched. This CDR3 has 16 amino acids. Per germline, CDR1 SGHAT and CDR2 FQNNGV. The CDR3 here is CASSSGLAGGTGELFF. The CDR3 nucleotides are TGTGCCAGCAGCTCGGGACTAGCGGGGGGTACCGGGGAGCTGTTTTTT.

This clone was counted between two and nine times. J is TRBJ1-2 and V is TRBV27, with a tentative D call TRBD1 (5 bases). Germline V gene lookup returns CDR1 MNHEY and CDR2 SMNVEV (reference sequence). Deletions cut 3 bases from V and 3 bases from J, with 11 bases between. This CDR3 spans 14 amino acids. The CDR3 coding sequence is TGTGCCAGCAGTTTTGTATCGGGGGACTATGGCTACACCTTC. The encoded protein is CASSFVSGDYGYTF.

The rearrangement uses TRBV9 and TRBJ2-5; D is perhaps TRBD1 (5 bases). CDR1 SGDLS and CDR2 YYNGEE come from the germline V gene. V lost 4 bases, J lost 2 bases, and 12 bases lay in between. This CDR3 region has 14 residues. CDR3 residues: CASSPRQIQETQYF. CDR3 bases: TGTGCCAGCAGCCCCAGACAGATACAAGAGACCCAGTACTTC.

The chain joins TRBV27 to TRBJ2-5, with TRBD1 matching 9 bases. With V trimmed by 5 bases and J by 4 bases, 8 bases remained unmatched. Germline CDR1 MNHEY, CDR2 SMNVEV (reference sequence). The CDR3 has 15 amino acids. DNA for the CDR3: TGTGCCAGCAGTCCTACAGGGGGCTTGGGAGAGACCCAGTACTTC. Amino acid sequence: CASSPTGGLGETQYF.

The CDR3: CAWNTGSNQPQHF. DNA for the CDR3: TGTGCCTGGAATACGGGAAGCAATCAGCCCCAGCATTTT. The chain has TRBV30 and TRBJ1-5, with D uncertain. The CDR3 spans 13 residues. Between the trimmed V and J ends, which lost 4 bases and 1 base, there was a span of 8 bases. Per germline, CDR1 GTSNPN and CDR2 SVGIG (reference sequence).

J is TRBJ2-5 and V is TRBV5-1; 8 bases match TRBD1. V dropped 5 bases and J dropped 2; count of bases not matched to a gene: 11. From germline, CDR1 is SGHRS and CDR2 YFSETQ. The CDR3 extends over 16 amino acids. CDR3 nucleotide sequence: TGCGCCAGCAGTCGCACAGGGGGTTCTGTTCAAGAGACCCAGTACTTC. Its protein is CASSRTGGSVQETQYF.

This clone occurred a few times. The gene calls are TRBV14 and TRBJ1-1; TRBD1 aligns across 7 bases. Trimming took 5 bases from V and 6 from J; bases not matched to a gene: 9. This CDR3 is built from 14 residues. Germline V lookup: CDR1 SGHDN, CDR2 FVKESK. The CDR3 protein is CASSENRGVAEAFF. For the CDR3, the DNA is TGTGCCAGCAGCGAAAACAGGGGAGTGGCTGAAGCTTTCTTT.

V gene TRBV4-1 combines with J gene TRBJ2-2; TRBD1 matches 7 bases. The CDR3 totals 16 residues. V lost 0 bases to trimming and J lost 3 bases; unmatched junction nucleotides: 4. In germline, CDR1 is MGHRA, CDR2 YSYEKL. The CDR3 here is CASSQETGVHTGELFF. In DNA, the CDR3 is TGCGCCAGCAGCCAAGAAACAGGGGTCCACACCGGGGAGCTGTTTTTT.

The chain employs TRBV29-1 and TRBJ2-7; tentatively, D is TRBD1 (5 bases). Looked up from germline, CDR1 is SQVTM and CDR2 is ANQGSEA. V was pared by 4 bases and J by 2 bases, with 12 bases between. CDR3 length: 13 amino acids. CDR3 region: CSVVQALTYEQYF. The CDR3 nucleotides read TGCAGCGTTGTACAGGCGCTCACCTACGAGCAGTACTTC.